The 30 T cell receptor beta chains given below trace back to one sample, sequenced in a study of T cells in Graves' hyperthyroidism and ophthalmopathy. Amplification of TCR beta CDR3 regions was performed using RNA transcripts as template. First-round RT-PCR with HTBI primers amplified the TCR CDR3 region. TCRdb fed the multiplex PCR reads into MiXCR, producing one record per CDR3 protein. The table has about 640,000 distinct CDR3 sequences, roughly 20% seen once. The sample taken for sequencing was blood. The receptors were gathered from a man aged 30-40 years with Graves' ophthalmopathy.

The V call is TRBV7-9, the J call TRBJ1-5; D might be TRBD1 (5 bases). The CDR3 has 15 residues. Germline CDR1 is SEHNR and CDR2 is FQNEAQ (reference sequence). V was clipped by 5 bases and J by 2 bases, with 13 bases between them. Here the CDR3 reads CASSRTGQGNQPQHF. As DNA, the CDR3 is TGTGCCAGCAGCCGAACGGGGCAGGGCAATCAGCCCCAGCATTTT. The whole variable domain, remainder taken from reference TRBV7-9 and TRBJ1-5, is DTGVSQNPRHKITKRGQNVTFRCDPISEHNRLYWYRQTLGQGPEFLTYFQNEAQLEKSRLLSDRFSAERPKGSFSTLEIQRTEQGDSAMYLCASSRTGQGNQPQHFGDGTRLSIL.

The V call is TRBV12-3 or TRBV12-4, the J call TRBJ1-4, with D perhaps matching TRBD1 (5 bases). Trimming cost V 7 bases and J 4 bases, with 19 bases left between them. The CDR3 is made up of 16 amino acids. The CDR3 is CASTPGRTTSNEKLFF. DNA of the CDR3: TGTGCCAGCACCCCGGGGCGAACAACTAGTAATGAAAAACTGTTTTTT.

This chain links TRBV4-1 with TRBJ2-5; possibly TRBD1 for D (5 bases). The CDR3 runs 13 residues. The V and J ends lost 4 bases and 13 bases respectively, with 19 bases between them. The germline CDR1 and CDR2 sequences are MGHRA and YSYEKL. The CDR3 nucleotides read TGCGCCAGCAGCCTCCGTTACAGGACCTCTTGGTACTTC. Residues: CASSLRYRTSWYF.

The V and J genes are TRBV20-1 and TRBJ1-2; D not certain. Trimming stripped 3 bases from V and 1 base from J, with 9 bases between. Germline V gene lookup returns CDR1 DFQATT and CDR2 SNEGSKA (reference sequence). CDR3 length: 13 residues. In DNA, the CDR3 is TGCAGTGCTAGTGGGCATCTTAACTATGGCTACACCTTC. As protein: CSASGHLNYGYTF.

A few counts support this clonotype. The chain is built from TRBV5-1 and TRBJ2-7, with a possible D match to TRBD2 (5 bases). In germline, CDR1 is SGHRS, CDR2 YFSETQ. The V gene lost 0 bases and the J gene lost 5 bases, with 12 bases spanning the gap. This CDR3 region has 14 residues. This CDR3 is CASSLALAVDEQYF. Here the CDR3 DNA reads TGCGCCAGCAGCTTGGCTCTAGCTGTCGACGAGCAGTACTTC.

The table lists this clonotype with a count of one. The chain employs TRBV10-1 and TRBJ2-3; 16 nucleotides match TRBD2. The germline CDR1 and CDR2 sequences are WNHNN and SYGVQD (reference sequence). The CDR3 has 16 residues. Trimming at V came to 6 bases and at J to 5 bases, leaving 5 bases not matched to a gene. The CDR3 is CASRGTSGRAEDTQYF. The CDR3 coding sequence is TGCGCCAGCAGGGGGACTAGCGGGAGGGCCGAAGATACGCAGTATTTT.

V is TRBV28 and J is TRBJ2-7; 10 positions match TRBD1. The trim removed 3 bases at V and 5 bases at J, leaving 7 bases unmatched. Germline CDR1 and CDR2: MDHEN and SYDVKM. CDR3 length: 15 amino acids. The CDR3 sequence is CASSLAGTGAHEQYF. The CDR3 DNA sequence: TGTGCCAGCAGTTTGGCCGGGACAGGGGCCCACGAGCAGTACTTC.

In the case of this clonotype: This sequence may be a read error, since a much larger clone differs from it by one base. The chain recombines TRBV18 with TRBJ2-1; the D gene is possibly TRBD1 (7 bases). This CDR3 is built from 13 residues. Germline assignment: CDR1 KGHSH and CDR2 LQKENI. CDR3 sequence (DNA): TGTGTCAGCTCCCAGGGGGGAGGCAATGAGCAGTTCTTC. It encodes CVSSQGGGNEQFF.

The table lists this clonotype with a few counts. The V and J genes are TRBV20-1 and TRBJ2-3, with TRBD1 matching over 7 bases. This CDR3 is built from 14 residues. CDR1 is DFQATT, CDR2 SNEGSKA, per germline (reference sequence). J gave up 0 bases and V 6 bases, and 6 bases lay outside the gene matches. The CDR3 loop reads CSAAAGGSTDTQYF. The CDR3 DNA sequence: TGCAGTGCCGCTGCAGGGGGAAGCACAGATACGCAGTATTTT.

In its sample, this clonotype was seen many times. The CDR3 DNA follows: TGTGCCAGCAGCCAAGTTCAAGATACGCAGTATTTT. Protein product: CASSQVQDTQYF. This sequence joins TRBV3-1 and TRBJ2-3; D ambiguous. Trimming removed 1 base at V and 5 bases at J, with 4 bases between. CDR1 is LGHDT and CDR2 is YNNKEL in the germline V gene (reference sequence). This CDR3 region has 12 residues.

The chain recombines TRBV4-3 with TRBJ1-2; no clear D. Trimming took 2 bases from V and 7 from J, leaving 11 bases between them. This CDR3 has 13 amino acids. The germline CDR1 and CDR2 sequences are LGHNA and YSLEER. The CDR3 sequence is CASSQRTWSGYTF. The CDR3 region has the DNA TGCGCCAGCAGCCAAAGGACCTGGAGTGGCTACACCTTC.

This clonotype was seen once. V usage is TRBV10-3 and J usage is TRBJ1-3, with D perhaps matching TRBD1 (5 bases). The V gene's germline CDR1 is ENHRY and CDR2 SYGVKD. The CDR3 spans 13 residues. Trimming cost V 6 bases and J 3 bases, with 9 bases left between them. The CDR3 sequence is CAIRQGSGNTIYF. The CDR3 nucleotides are TGTGCCATCAGGCAGGGTAGTGGAAACACCATATATTTT.

This clonotype occurred a few times. The DNA of the CDR3 is TGTGCTAGTGGTCTGGGACTAGCGGGACCGAGCTCCTACAATGAGCAGTTCTTC. Translation: CASGLGLAGPSSYNEQFF. The chain uses TRBV12-5 and TRBJ2-1; 13 bases are shared with TRBD2. J lost 0 bases, V lost 5 bases, and 7 bases had no gene match. The germline V gene encodes CDR1 LGHNT and CDR2 FRNRAP. There are 18 residues in the CDR3. Variable domain in full (rest from reference TRBV12-5 and TRBJ2-1): DARVTQTPRHKVTEMGQEVTMRCQPILGHNTVFWYRQTMMQGLELLAYFRNRAPLDDSGMPKDRFSAEMPDATLATLKIQPSEPRDSAVYFCASGLGLAGPSSYNEQFFGPGTRLTVL.

In this sample, this clonotype turned up a few times. The V and J genes are TRBV7-9 and TRBJ2-6; 8 nucleotides agree with TRBD2. Germline V gives CDR1 SEHNR, CDR2 FQNEAQ (reference sequence). V was clipped by 5 bases and J by 3 bases; unmatched bases: 18. The CDR3 has 20 amino acids. CDR3 sequence: CASSPHKGSGSSNGANVLTF. CDR3 coding DNA: TGTGCCAGCAGCCCCCATAAAGGCAGCGGGAGTTCCAATGGGGCCAACGTCCTGACTTTC.

The CDR3 sequence is CASSSPAGQGPEQYF. The CDR3 DNA reads TGTGCCAGCAGTTCCCCCGCGGGGCAGGGCCCAGAGCAGTACTTC. The chain uses TRBV6-9 and TRBJ2-7; possibly TRBD2 for D (6 bases). CDR3 size: 15 residues. Looked up from germline, CDR1 is MNHGY and CDR2 is SVAAGI. V was shortened by 4 bases and J by 7 bases, with 20 bases between the two germline ends.

This clonotype was picked up a small number of times. CDR3 in amino acids: CSARDSDTQYF. The CDR3 bases are TGCAGTGCTAGAGATTCGGATACGCAGTATTTT. The rearrangement links TRBV20-1 to TRBJ2-3, with D uncertain. V was trimmed by 0 bases and J by 6 bases, leaving 4 bases between them. This CDR3 is 11 amino acids long. Germline V lookup: CDR1 DFQATT, CDR2 SNEGSKA (reference sequence).

The chain recombines TRBV19 with TRBJ2-5; 9 nucleotides agree with TRBD2. The V segment lost 5 bases and the J segment 2 bases; nucleotides outside the gene matches: 9. The V gene's germline CDR1 is LNHDA and CDR2 SQIVND (reference sequence). The CDR3 totals 16 residues. CDR3: CASSFTSGHSQETQYF. The CDR3, as DNA: TGTGCCAGTAGTTTTACTAGCGGGCATTCACAAGAGACCCAGTACTTC.

This clonotype was observed a few times. This chain connects TRBV18 to TRBJ2-2; perhaps D is TRBD1 or TRBD2 (5 bases each). In germline, CDR1 is KGHSH, CDR2 LQKENI. This CDR3 contains 16 residues. V was pared by 2 bases and J by 2 bases, with 12 bases between. The chain's CDR3 is CASSPTGTGNTGELFF. CDR3 nucleotides: TGTGCCAGCTCACCAACCGGGACGGGCAACACCGGGGAGCTGTTTTTT. Based on the CDR3 plus reference TRBV18 and TRBJ2-2, the full variable domain is NAGVMQNPRHLVRRRGQEARLRCSPMKGHSHVYWYRQLPEEGLKFMVYLQKENIIDESGMPKERFSAEFPKEGPSILRIQQVVRGDSAAYFCASSPTGTGNTGELFFGEGSRLTVL.

The chain is built from TRBV28 and TRBJ2-2; 12 bases align to TRBD1. This CDR3 is built from 15 residues. CDR1 is MDHEN, CDR2 SYDVKM, per germline. Trimming removed 5 bases from V and 7 bases from J; junction bases left unmatched: 5. The CDR3 DNA is TGTGCCAGCAGTACGGGACAGGGGGCCGGCGGGGAGCTGTTTTTT. The encoded protein is CASSTGQGAGGELFF. Full variable domain (rest looked up from reference TRBV28 and TRBJ2-2): DVKVTQSSRYLVKRTGEKVFLECVQDMDHENMFWYRQDPGLGLRLIYFSYDVKMKEKGDIPEGYSVSREKKERFSLILESASTNQTSMYLCASSTGQGAGGELFFGEGSRLTVL.

This rearrangement joins TRBV2 to TRBJ1-5; D is unresolved. CDR1 SNHLY and CDR2 FYNNEI come from the germline V gene. This CDR3 is built from 12 residues. V was shortened by 7 bases and J by 4 bases, with 8 bases between the two germline ends. The CDR3 DNA reads TGTGCCAGCAAGTCCCTAAATCAGCCCCAGCATTTT. Translating gives CASKSLNQPQHF.

In this sample, this clonotype turned up many times. The genes are TRBV6-1 and TRBJ2-1, with 14 bases identical to TRBD2. V dropped 5 bases and J dropped 11; count of bases not matched to a gene: 8. The germline V gene encodes CDR1 MNHNS and CDR2 SASEGT. There are 15 residues in the CDR3. The CDR3 bases are TGTGCCAGCAGTTTCGCCGGGACTAGCGGGAGCCAGCAGTTCTTC. Residues: CASSFAGTSGSQQFF.

The rearrangement links TRBV12-3 or TRBV12-4 to TRBJ2-1, with 7 bases aligning to TRBD2. Trimming removed 5 bases from V and 8 bases from J; junction bases left unmatched: 6. This CDR3 is 13 amino acids long. CDR3 sequence (DNA): TGTGCCAGCAGTCAGGGAGGGGTAGATGAGCAGTTCTTC. Protein: CASSQGGVDEQFF.

This clonotype was recorded a few times. In DNA form, the CDR3 reads TGTGCCTCCCAGGAGGTTGGGAACAATGAGCAGTTCTTC. It codes for CASQEVGNNEQFF. V is TRBV28 and J is TRBJ2-1; D perhaps matches TRBD2 (5 bases). Trimming stripped 11 bases from V and 5 bases from J, with 16 bases between. There are 13 residues in the CDR3. Germline CDR1 is MDHEN and CDR2 is SYDVKM.

This clonotype was counted at least ten times. The V and J genes are TRBV27 and TRBJ2-3, with 8 bases matching TRBD2. The germline V gene has CDR1 MNHEY and CDR2 SMNVEV (reference sequence). This CDR3 contains 14 residues. After removal of 8 bases from V and 2 bases from J, the junction contained 6 bases not matched to a gene. The CDR3 loop reads CASGRTSNTDTQYF. In DNA form, the CDR3 reads TGTGCCAGCGGAAGGACTAGCAACACAGATACGCAGTATTTT.

The V call is TRBV10-3, the J call TRBJ2-7, with a tentative D call TRBD2 (5 bases). The V end was cut by 3 bases, the J end by 2 bases, with 17 bases between. Germline lookup yields CDR1 ENHRY and CDR2 SYGVKD. The CDR3 is 16 amino acids. CDR3 in amino acids: CAISEGRETYPYEQYF. The DNA for the CDR3 is TGTGCCATCAGTGAAGGAAGGGAGACGTACCCCTACGAGCAGTACTTC.

A few counts support this clonotype. The rearrangement uses TRBV30 and TRBJ2-7; TRBD2 matches at 10 bases. Germline CDR1 GTSNPN, CDR2 SVGIG (reference sequence). The ends lost 3 bases at V and 3 bases at J; junction bases unmatched: 8. The CDR3 contains 15 residues. CDR3 DNA: TGTGCCTGGAGACCCCGACTAGCGGGTAGCTACGAGCAGTACTTC. It is translated as CAWRPRLAGSYEQYF.

This clonotype was seen more than once but under ten times. V usage is TRBV5-1 and J usage is TRBJ1-2, with 11 bases lining up with TRBD1. With V trimmed by 6 bases and J by 4 bases, 14 bases remained unmatched. The length of the CDR3 is 17 residues. CDR1 is SGHRS, CDR2 YFSETQ, per germline. CDR3 in amino acids: CASTPSAGTGGGYGYTF. CDR3 DNA: TGCGCCAGCACTCCCTCAGCCGGGACAGGGGGGGGCTATGGCTACACCTTC.

The table lists this clonotype with many counts. The chain couples TRBV10-3 to TRBJ2-3, with D unresolved. Trimming left V 6 bases short and J 5 bases short, with 15 bases between. The germline CDR1 and CDR2 sequences are ENHRY and SYGVKD. This CDR3 is 14 amino acids long. CDR3 protein: CAISPTDLGDTQYF. In DNA form, the CDR3 reads TGTGCCATCAGCCCTACGGATTTAGGAGATACGCAGTATTTT.

The chain has TRBV7-3 and TRBJ1-6; TRBD1 is a possible D gene (5 bases). The CDR3 is 13 residues long. Germline V lookup: CDR1 SGHTA, CDR2 FQGTGA. The germline V and J ends were trimmed by 5 bases and 6 bases, with 8 bases remaining between them. In DNA form, the CDR3 reads TGTGCCAGCAGCCGACAGATTAATTCACCCCTCCACTTT. Protein sequence: CASSRQINSPLHF.

The rearrangement joins TRBV28 to TRBJ1-1; 10 nucleotides agree with TRBD1. The V gene's germline CDR1 is MDHEN and CDR2 SYDVKM. V shed 2 bases, J shed 6 bases, and the junction held 6 bases outside the gene matches. The CDR3 extends over 15 amino acids. CDR3 loop: CASSLGQGDGAEAFF. In DNA form, the CDR3 reads TGTGCCAGCAGTTTAGGACAGGGGGATGGAGCTGAAGCTTTCTTT.